This T cell receptor beta chain was observed in a study of cytomegalovirus exposure and HLA in healthy donors. Study-wide findings and caveats: Later examination showed HLA-associated TCR beta chains had greater clonal expansion than equally common others. The authors excluded some V segments, including TRBV6-2 and TRBV6-3, as indistinguishable.

13 Jbeta primers and 60 Vbeta primers were used for the PCR. Assay: immunoSEQ multiplex PCR; the TCRdb copy retains only in-frame clones and omits some. The profile shows about 190,000 clones, 70% to 75% of them singletons. The length of the CDR3 is 15 residues. CDR1 LNHDA and CDR2 SQIVND come from the germline V gene (reference sequence). Trimming removed 8 bases at V and 2 bases at J, with 18 bases between. As to this clone: The antigen is not known.

The rearrangement joins TRBV19 to TRBJ2-5; no definite D call. What was sequenced was PBMCs. The sequence was collected from a man aged 25 to 40 in good health and CMV-seropositive. DNA of the CDR3: TGTGCCAGTCCCTCCCGTAGAGGTTTTCAAGAGACCCAGTACTTC. This encodes CASPSRRGFQETQYF.